This T cell receptor beta chain was identified in a study of blood T cell repertoires in COVID-19. Per the original data handling: Researchers report that nucleated cell counts were estimated from reference gene primer amplification. Profiled with immunoSEQ multiplex PCR; TCRdb holds only in-frame clones, not every one. The D gene and trimming were derived from the DNA, and the V and J assignments and clone size from that table. The repertoire holds hundreds of thousands of clones, with about 86% as singletons. Followed over time, Seattle patients had been enrolled while infection was active. Germline V gives CDR1 SEHNR, CDR2 FQNEAQ (reference sequence). Between the trimmed V and J ends, which lost 8 bases and 6 bases, there was a span of 14 bases. CDR3 length: 13 residues.

The chain recombines TRBV7-9 with TRBJ2-1; D not certain. What was sequenced was peripheral blood. This TCR came from a woman in her sixties or seventies with COVID-19, enrolled during active disease. The CDR3 spells CASGYSAVNEQFF. CDR3 DNA sequence: TGTGCCAGCGGGTACTCGGCGGTCAATGAGCAGTTCTTC.